The sequence of this TCR beta chain was determined in a study of control samples from healthy donors and cancer patients. The CDR3 loop spans 14 amino acids. The V gene lost 2 bases and the J gene lost 2 bases, with 7 bases spanning the gap. CDR1 and CDR2 from the germline V gene are MNHEY and SMNVEV (reference sequence). The data were produced by immunoSEQ multiplex PCR, yet TCRdb's version contains in-frame clones alone and is incomplete. The sample lists some 77,000 clones; 85% to 90% were seen once. This clone appeared once. The TCR sequence derives from an older woman in good health. The chain combines TRBV27 with TRBJ1-5; D not certain. Material: blood. CDR3 sequence: CASSLGGRNQPQHF. The CDR3 DNA is TGTGCCAGCAGTTTAGGAGGTCGCAATCAGCCCCAGCATTTT.